This entry describes one TCR beta chain. This sample stems from a study of blood T cell repertoires in COVID-19. In the study overall: The samples span acute and convalescent COVID-19 from the United States, Italy and Spain.

This table comes from immunoSEQ multiplex PCR, and its TCRdb copy is limited to in-frame clones, with some not included. The profile shows 210,000 or so clones, 65% to 90% of them singletons. The CDR3 runs 12 residues. Germline-derived CDR1 and CDR2 are SGHTA and FQGNSA. Trimming cost V 2 bases and J 4 bases, with 5 bases left between them. Those enrolled in Seattle joined during active infection and were followed longitudinally afterward. V is TRBV7-2 and J is TRBJ1-2; unclear D gene. The sample consisted of peripheral blood. This clonotype was obtained from a man aged 45-65 years with COVID-19, enrolled during active disease. The CDR3 here is CASSLYSYGYTF. The DNA for the CDR3 is TGTGCCAGCAGCTTATACTCCTATGGCTACACCTTC.